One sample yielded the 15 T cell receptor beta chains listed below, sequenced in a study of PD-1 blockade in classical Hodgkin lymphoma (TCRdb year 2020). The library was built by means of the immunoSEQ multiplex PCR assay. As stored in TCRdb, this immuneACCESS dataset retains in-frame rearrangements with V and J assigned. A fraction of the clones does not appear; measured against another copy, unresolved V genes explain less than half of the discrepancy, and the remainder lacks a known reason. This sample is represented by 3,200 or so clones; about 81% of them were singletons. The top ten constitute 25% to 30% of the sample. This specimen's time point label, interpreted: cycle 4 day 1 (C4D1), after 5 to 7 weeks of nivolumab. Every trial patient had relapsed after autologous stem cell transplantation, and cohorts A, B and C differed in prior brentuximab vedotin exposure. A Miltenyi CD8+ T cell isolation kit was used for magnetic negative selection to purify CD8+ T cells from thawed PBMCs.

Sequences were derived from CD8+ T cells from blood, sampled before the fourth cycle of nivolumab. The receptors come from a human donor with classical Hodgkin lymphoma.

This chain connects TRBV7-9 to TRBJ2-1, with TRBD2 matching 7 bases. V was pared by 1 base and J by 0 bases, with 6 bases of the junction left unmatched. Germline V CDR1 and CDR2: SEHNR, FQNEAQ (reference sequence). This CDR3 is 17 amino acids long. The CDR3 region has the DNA TGTGCCAGCAGCTTAGGGCCAGCGGGATTCTCCTACAATGAGCAGTTCTTC. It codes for CASSLGPAGFSYNEQFF.

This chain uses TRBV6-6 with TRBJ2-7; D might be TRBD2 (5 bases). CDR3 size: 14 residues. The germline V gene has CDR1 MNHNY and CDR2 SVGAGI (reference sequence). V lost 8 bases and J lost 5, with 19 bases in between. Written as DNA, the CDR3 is TGTGCCAGCGCCCACTCTAGGGAGCTCAACGAGCAGTACTTC. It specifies CASAHSRELNEQYF.

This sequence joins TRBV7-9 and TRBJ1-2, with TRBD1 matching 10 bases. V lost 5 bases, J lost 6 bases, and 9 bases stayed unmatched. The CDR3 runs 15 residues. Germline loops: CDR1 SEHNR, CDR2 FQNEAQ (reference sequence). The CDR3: CASSDRDRGMHGYTF. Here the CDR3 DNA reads TGTGCCAGCAGCGACCGGGACAGGGGAATGCATGGCTACACCTTC.

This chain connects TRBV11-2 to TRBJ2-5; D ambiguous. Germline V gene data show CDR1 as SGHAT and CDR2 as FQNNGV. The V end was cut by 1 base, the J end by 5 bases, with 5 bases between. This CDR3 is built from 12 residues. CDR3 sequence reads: CASSLAPETQYF. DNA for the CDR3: TGTGCCAGCAGCTTAGCTCCGGAGACCCAGTACTTC.

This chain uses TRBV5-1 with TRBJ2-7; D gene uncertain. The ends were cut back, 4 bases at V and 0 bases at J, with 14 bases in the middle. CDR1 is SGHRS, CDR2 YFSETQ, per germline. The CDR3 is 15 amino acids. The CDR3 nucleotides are TGCGCCAGCAGCCCCCCCCGGGTGGCCTCCTACGAGCAGTACTTC. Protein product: CASSPPRVASYEQYF. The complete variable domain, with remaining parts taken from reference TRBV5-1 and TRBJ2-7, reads KAGVTQTPRYLIKTRGQQVTLSCSPISGHRSVSWYQQTPGQGLQFLFEYFSETQRNKGNFPGRFSGRQFSNSRSEMNVSTLELGDSALYLCASSPPRVASYEQYFGPGTRLTVT.

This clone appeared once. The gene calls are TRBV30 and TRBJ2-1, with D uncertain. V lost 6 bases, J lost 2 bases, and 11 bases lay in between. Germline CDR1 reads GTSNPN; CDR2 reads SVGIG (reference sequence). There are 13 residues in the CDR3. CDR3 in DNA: TGTGCCTGCTCTAGGACGGCCTACAATGAGCAGTTCTTC. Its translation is CACSRTAYNEQFF.

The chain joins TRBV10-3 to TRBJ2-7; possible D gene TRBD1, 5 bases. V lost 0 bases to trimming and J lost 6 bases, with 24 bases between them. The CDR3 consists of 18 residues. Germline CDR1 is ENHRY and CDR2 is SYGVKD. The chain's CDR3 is CAISESRGKGGKSIEQYF. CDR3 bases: TGTGCCATCAGTGAGTCAAGGGGAAAAGGCGGCAAGTCCATCGAGCAGTACTTC.

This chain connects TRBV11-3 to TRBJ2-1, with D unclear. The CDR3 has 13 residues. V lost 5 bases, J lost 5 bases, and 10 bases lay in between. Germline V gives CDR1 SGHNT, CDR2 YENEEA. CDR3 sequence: CASSNGPNNEQFF. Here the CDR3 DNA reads TGTGCCAGCAGCAATGGACCCAACAATGAGCAGTTCTTC. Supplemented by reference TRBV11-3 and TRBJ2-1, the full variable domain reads EAGVVQSPRYKIIEKKQPVAFWCNPISGHNTLYWYLQNLGQGPELLIRYENEEAVDDSQLPKDRFSAERLKGVDSTLKIQPAELGDSAVYLCASSNGPNNEQFFGPGTRLTVL.

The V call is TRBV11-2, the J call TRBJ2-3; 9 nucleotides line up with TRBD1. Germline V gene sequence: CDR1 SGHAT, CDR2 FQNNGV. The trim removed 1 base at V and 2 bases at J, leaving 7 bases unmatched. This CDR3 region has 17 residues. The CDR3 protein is CASSLGGGTGPTDTQYF. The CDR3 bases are TGTGCCAGCAGCTTAGGTGGAGGGACAGGGCCCACAGATACGCAGTATTTT.

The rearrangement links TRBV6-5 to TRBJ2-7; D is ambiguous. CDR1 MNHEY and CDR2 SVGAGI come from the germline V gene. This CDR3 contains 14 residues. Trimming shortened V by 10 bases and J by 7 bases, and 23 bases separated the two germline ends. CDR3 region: CATARSWGPPEQYF. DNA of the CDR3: TGTGCCACCGCCCGGTCCTGGGGTCCACCTGAGCAGTACTTC.

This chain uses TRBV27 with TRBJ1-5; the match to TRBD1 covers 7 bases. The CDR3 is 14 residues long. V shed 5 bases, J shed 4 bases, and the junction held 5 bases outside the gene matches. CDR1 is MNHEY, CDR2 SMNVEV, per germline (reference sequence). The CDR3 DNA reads TGTGCCAGCAGTAGACAGGGAGCTAATCAGCCCCAGCATTTT. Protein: CASSRQGANQPQHF.

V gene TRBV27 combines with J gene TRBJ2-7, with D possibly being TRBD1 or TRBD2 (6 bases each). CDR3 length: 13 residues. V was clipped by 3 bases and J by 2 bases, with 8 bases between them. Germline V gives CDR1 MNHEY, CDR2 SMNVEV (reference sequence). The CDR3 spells CASSFGGTYEQYF. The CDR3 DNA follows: TGTGCCAGCAGTTTCGGGGGCACCTACGAGCAGTACTTC.

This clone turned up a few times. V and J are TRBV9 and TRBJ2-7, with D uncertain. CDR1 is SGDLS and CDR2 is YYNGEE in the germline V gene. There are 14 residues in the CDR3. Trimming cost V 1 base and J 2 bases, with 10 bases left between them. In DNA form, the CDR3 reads TGTGCCAGCAGCGTAAGGGCGGTTCCCTACGAGCAGTACTTC. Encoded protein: CASSVRAVPYEQYF.

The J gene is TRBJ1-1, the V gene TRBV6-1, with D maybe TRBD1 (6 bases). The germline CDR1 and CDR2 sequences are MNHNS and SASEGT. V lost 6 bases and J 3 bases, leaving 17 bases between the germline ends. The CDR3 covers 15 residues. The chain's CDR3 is CASRLTQGLDTEAFF. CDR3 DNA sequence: TGTGCCAGCAGGCTTACACAGGGTCTCGACACTGAAGCTTTCTTT.

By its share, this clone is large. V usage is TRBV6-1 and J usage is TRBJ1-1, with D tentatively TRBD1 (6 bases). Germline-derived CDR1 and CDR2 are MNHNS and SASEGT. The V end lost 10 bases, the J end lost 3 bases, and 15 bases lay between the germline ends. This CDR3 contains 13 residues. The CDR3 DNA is TGTGCCACCTTCTCAACAGGGTACACTGAAGCTTTCTTT. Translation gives CATFSTGYTEAFF.